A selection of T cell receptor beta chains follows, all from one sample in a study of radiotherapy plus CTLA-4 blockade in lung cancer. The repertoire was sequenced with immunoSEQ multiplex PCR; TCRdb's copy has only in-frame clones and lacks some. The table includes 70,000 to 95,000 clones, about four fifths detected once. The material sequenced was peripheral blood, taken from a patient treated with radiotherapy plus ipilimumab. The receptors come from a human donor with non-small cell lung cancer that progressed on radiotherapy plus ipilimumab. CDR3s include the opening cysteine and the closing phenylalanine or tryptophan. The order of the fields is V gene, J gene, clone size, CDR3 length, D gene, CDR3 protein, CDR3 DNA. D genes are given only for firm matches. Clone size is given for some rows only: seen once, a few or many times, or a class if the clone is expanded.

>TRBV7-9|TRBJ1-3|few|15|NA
CASSLGRVSGNTIYF
TGTGCCAGCAGCTTAGGCAGGGTCTCTGGAAACACCATATATTTT
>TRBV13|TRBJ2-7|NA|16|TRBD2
CASSLRPTSGSYEQYF
TGTGCCAGCAGCCTCAGGCCCACTAGCGGGAGTTACGAGCAGTACTTC
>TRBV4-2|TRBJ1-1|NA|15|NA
CASSRTGRGGTEAFF
TGTGCCAGCAGCCGAACCGGACGAGGTGGAACTGAAGCTTTCTTT
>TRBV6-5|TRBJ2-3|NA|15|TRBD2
CASSYSAGGTDTQYF
TGTGCCAGCAGTTACTCGGCGGGGGGCACAGATACGCAGTATTTT
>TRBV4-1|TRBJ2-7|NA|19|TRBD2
CASSQDRGLAGGPTYEQYF
TGCGCCAGCAGCCAAGATCGGGGGCTAGCGGGAGGGCCGACCTACGAGCAGTACTTC
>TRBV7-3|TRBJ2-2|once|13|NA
CASSLDGGGELFF
TGTGCCAGCAGCCTGGATGGGGGCGGGGAGCTGTTTTTT
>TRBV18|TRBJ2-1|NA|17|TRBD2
CASSPPMGLAVNNEQFF
TGTGCCAGCTCACCGCCGATGGGACTAGCGGTAAACAATGAGCAGTTCTTC
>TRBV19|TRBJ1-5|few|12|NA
CASSIRDQPQHF
TGTGCCAGTAGTATAAGGGATCAGCCCCAGCATTTT
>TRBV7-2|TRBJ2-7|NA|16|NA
CASSLVGQGVSYEQYF
TGTGCCAGCAGCTTAGTAGGCCAGGGCGTCTCCTACGAGCAGTACTTC
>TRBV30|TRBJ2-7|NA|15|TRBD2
CAWSHTSGRSHEQYF
TGTGCCTGGAGTCATACTAGCGGGAGGTCCCACGAGCAGTACTTC
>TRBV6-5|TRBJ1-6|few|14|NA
CASSYGRAGSPLHF
TGTGCCAGCAGTTACGGCAGGGCTGGTTCACCCCTCCACTTT
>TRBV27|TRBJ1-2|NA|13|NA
CASSLYSGYGYTF
TGTGCCAGCAGTTTATACTCAGGCTATGGCTACACCTTC
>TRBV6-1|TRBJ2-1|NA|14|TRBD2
CASRRLAGGNEQFF
TGTGCCAGCAGAAGACTAGCGGGGGGCAATGAGCAGTTCTTC
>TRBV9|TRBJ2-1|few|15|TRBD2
CASSGQRGGPDEQFF
TGTGCCAGCAGCGGCCAGCGGGGGGGCCCTGATGAGCAGTTCTTC
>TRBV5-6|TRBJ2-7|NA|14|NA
CASSLWAFPYEQYF
TGTGCCAGCAGCTTGTGGGCGTTTCCCTACGAGCAGTACTTC
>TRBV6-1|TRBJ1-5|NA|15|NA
CASSEIGGGNQPQHF
TGTGCCAGCAGTGAAATAGGGGGAGGCAATCAGCCCCAGCATTTT
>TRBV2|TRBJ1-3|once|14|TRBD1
CASRGQGAGNTIYF
TGTGCCAGCAGGGGACAGGGCGCTGGAAACACCATATATTTT
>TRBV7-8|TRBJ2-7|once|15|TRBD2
CASSPRLAGGYEQYF
TGTGCCAGCAGCCCCAGGTTGGCGGGAGGCTACGAGCAGTACTTC
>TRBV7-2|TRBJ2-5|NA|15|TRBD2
CASSGGLARGETQYF
TGTGCCAGCAGTGGGGGACTAGCCCGCGGGGAGACCCAGTACTTC
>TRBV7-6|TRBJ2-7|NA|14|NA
CASGRQGGLYEQYF
TGTGCCAGCGGTCGCCAGGGGGGCCTCTACGAGCAGTACTTC
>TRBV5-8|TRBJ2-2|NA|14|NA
CASSFFSNTGELFF
TGTGCCAGCAGCTTCTTCAGTAACACCGGGGAGCTGTTTTTT
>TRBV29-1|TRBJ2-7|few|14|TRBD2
CSVVLAGDPYEQYF
TGCAGCGTTGTCCTAGCGGGGGACCCTTACGAGCAGTACTTC
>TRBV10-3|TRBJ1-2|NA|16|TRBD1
CAISESWVGQEYGYTF
TGTGCCATCAGTGAGTCGTGGGTGGGACAGGAATATGGCTACACCTTC
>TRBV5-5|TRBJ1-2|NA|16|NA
CASSLAPGQSNYGYTF
TGTGCCAGCAGCTTGGCTCCTGGACAGTCAAACTATGGCTACACCTTC
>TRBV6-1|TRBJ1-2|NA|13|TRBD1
CASRPGTVYGYTF
TGTGCCAGCCGGCCCGGGACAGTCTACGGCTACACCTTC
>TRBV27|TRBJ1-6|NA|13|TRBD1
CASRTGDNSPLHF
TGTGCCAGCAGGACAGGGGATAATTCACCCCTCCACTTT
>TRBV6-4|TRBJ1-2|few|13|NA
CASSDAPGYGYTF
TGTGCCAGCAGTGACGCGCCTGGGTATGGCTACACCTTC
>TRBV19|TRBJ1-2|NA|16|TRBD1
CASRRLRGGGGYGYTF
TGTGCCAGTAGGCGGCTCAGGGGGGGCGGCGGCTATGGCTACACCTTC
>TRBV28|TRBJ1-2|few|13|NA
CASSLRATYGYTF
TGTGCCAGCAGTTTAAGGGCAACCTATGGCTACACCTTC
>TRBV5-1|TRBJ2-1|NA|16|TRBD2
CASSQGASGPYNEQFF
TGCGCCAGCAGCCAAGGGGCTAGCGGACCGTACAATGAGCAGTTCTTC
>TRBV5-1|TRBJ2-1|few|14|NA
CASSLDGGGGVQFF
TGCGCCAGCAGCTTGGATGGGGGAGGGGGGGTGCAGTTCTTC
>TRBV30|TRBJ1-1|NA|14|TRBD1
CAWSVRTGGTEAFF
TGTGCCTGGAGTGTAAGGACAGGGGGCACTGAAGCTTTCTTT
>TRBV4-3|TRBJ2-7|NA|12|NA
CASSQDIAEQYF
TGCGCCAGCAGCCAAGATATAGCGGAGCAGTACTTC
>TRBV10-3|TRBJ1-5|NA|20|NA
CAISESSFEGGLESNQPQHF
TGTGCCATCAGTGAGTCGTCGTTTGAGGGGGGCCTTGAGAGCAATCAGCCCCAGCATTTT
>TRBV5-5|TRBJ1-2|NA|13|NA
CASSLETNYGYTF
TGTGCCAGCAGCTTGGAAACTAACTATGGCTACACCTTC
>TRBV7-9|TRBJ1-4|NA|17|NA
CASSLAVETATNEKLFF
TGTGCCAGCAGCTTAGCAGTAGAAACAGCAACTAATGAAAAACTGTTTTTT
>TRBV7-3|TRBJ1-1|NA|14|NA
CASAQGPQNTEAFF
TGTGCCAGCGCCCAGGGGCCACAGAACACTGAAGCTTTCTTT
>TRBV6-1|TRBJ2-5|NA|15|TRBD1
CASSRIWGQQETQYF
TGTGCCAGCAGCCGAATATGGGGACAGCAAGAGACCCAGTACTTC
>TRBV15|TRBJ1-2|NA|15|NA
CATSRDHFRKEGYTF
TGTGCCACCAGCAGAGATCATTTTAGGAAGGAAGGCTACACCTTC
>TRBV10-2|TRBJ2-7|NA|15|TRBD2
CASRTSGAGAYEQYF
TGCGCCAGCAGGACTAGCGGAGCGGGGGCCTACGAGCAGTACTTC
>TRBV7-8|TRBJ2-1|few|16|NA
CASSLVGASSYNEQFF
TGTGCCAGCAGCTTAGTCGGCGCCAGCTCCTACAATGAGCAGTTCTTC
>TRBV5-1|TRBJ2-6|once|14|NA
CASSMGSGANVLTF
TGCGCCAGCAGTATGGGTTCTGGGGCCAACGTCCTGACTTTC